The 25 T cell receptor beta chains given below trace back to one sample, sequenced in a study of blood T cell repertoires in COVID-19. Method: immunoSEQ multiplex PCR; TCRdb's copy keeps in-frame clones and lacks some. The table has 100,000 or so clones, roughly 80% seen once. Material for sequencing was peripheral blood. The receptors were gathered from a man in his 70s with active or convalescent COVID-19.

The rearrangement joins TRBV5-1 to TRBJ1-6; 8 nucleotides line up with TRBD1. The J segment lost 8 bases and the V segment lost 3 bases, leaving 1 base of the junction unmatched. Germline values: CDR1 SGHRS, CDR2 YFSETQ. The CDR3 is made up of 13 amino acids. The CDR3 region is CASSSQGDSPLHF. The CDR3 DNA reads TGCGCCAGCAGCTCACAGGGGGATTCACCCCTCCACTTT.

The genes are TRBV12-3 or TRBV12-4 and TRBJ2-2; D is ambiguous. This CDR3 is built from 13 residues. Between the trimmed V and J ends, which lost 8 bases and 5 bases, there was a span of 12 bases. As DNA, the CDR3 is TGTGCCAGCGTGACAAGTAATACCGGGGAGCTGTTTTTT. Translation gives CASVTSNTGELFF.

The rearrangement joins TRBV6-5 to TRBJ2-2; D is unresolved. V dropped 4 bases and J dropped 6 bases, with 9 bases sitting between them. The CDR3 extends over 13 amino acids. The germline V gene has CDR1 MNHEY and CDR2 SVGAGI. CDR3 amino acids: CASSLEVAGELFF. DNA for the CDR3: TGTGCCAGCAGTTTAGAGGTTGCCGGGGAGCTGTTTTTT.

This rearrangement joins TRBV11-3 to TRBJ2-1; tentative D call: TRBD2 (5 bases). The V and J ends lost 2 bases and 4 bases respectively, with 6 bases between them. The V gene's germline CDR1 is SGHNT and CDR2 YENEEA. The CDR3 has 13 amino acids. CDR3 protein: CASSLRGYNEQFF. The CDR3 bases are TGTGCCAGCAGCTTACGAGGGTACAATGAGCAGTTCTTC.

The chain has TRBV30 and TRBJ2-3, with 9 positions matching TRBD2. Germline V gene data show CDR1 as GTSNPN and CDR2 as SVGIG (reference sequence). V shed 2 bases, J shed 3 bases, and the junction held 6 bases outside the gene matches. The CDR3 extends over 15 amino acids. CDR3 sequence: CAWSPGLASTDTQYF. CDR3 nucleotide sequence: TGTGCCTGGAGTCCAGGACTAGCGAGTACAGATACGCAGTATTTT.

The V gene is TRBV28, the J gene TRBJ2-1, with a tentative D call TRBD1 (6 bases). The V end lost 7 bases, the J end lost 10 bases, and 14 bases lay between the germline ends. Looked up from germline, CDR1 is MDHEN and CDR2 is SYDVKM. CDR3 length: 12 amino acids. The CDR3 sequence is CASKVIGTEQFF. Written as DNA, the CDR3 is TGTGCCAGCAAAGTAATAGGGACAGAGCAGTTCTTC.

The gene calls are TRBV2 and TRBJ2-7; 7 bases align to TRBD1. V gave up 6 bases and J gave up 1 base; unmatched junction bases: 9. Germline values: CDR1 SNHLY, CDR2 FYNNEI. CDR3 length equals 15 residues. CDR3 bases: TGTGCCAGCAGCCAGGGCCGACAGGGTTCCTACGAGCAGTACTTC. As protein: CASSQGRQGSYEQYF.

V usage is TRBV5-4 and J usage is TRBJ2-3; 10 nucleotides align to TRBD2. V was pared by 4 bases and J by 5 bases, with 7 bases of the junction left unmatched. This CDR3 comprises 15 residues. Per germline, CDR1 SGHNT and CDR2 YYREEE (reference sequence). As DNA, the CDR3 is TGTGCCAGCAGCAGAAGCGGGGGGGCCGGAGATACGCAGTATTTT. Residues: CASSRSGGAGDTQYF.

The rearrangement joins TRBV27 to TRBJ1-2, with D perhaps matching TRBD1 (5 bases). The CDR3 extends over 16 amino acids. Trimming shortened V by 6 bases and J by 6 bases, and 23 bases separated the two germline ends. The germline CDR1 and CDR2 sequences are MNHEY and SMNVEV (reference sequence). CDR3 residues: CASRSLGAQGWDGYTF. For the CDR3, the DNA is TGTGCCAGCAGATCCCTTGGGGCCCAGGGTTGGGATGGCTACACCTTC.

This sequence joins TRBV5-1 and TRBJ2-5, with a tentative D call TRBD2 (5 bases). CDR3 size: 16 residues. Germline V gene sequence: CDR1 SGHRS, CDR2 YFSETQ. The V end was cut by 0 bases, the J end by 2 bases, with 14 bases between. CDR3 sequence (DNA): TGCGCCAGCAGCTTGGCCCCGGGGTCGCGGCAAGAGACCCAGTACTTC. Translating gives CASSLAPGSRQETQYF.

The rearrangement uses TRBV28 and TRBJ2-7; a weak D match, TRBD1 (6 bases). The CDR3 has 15 amino acids. V was cut by 1 base and J by 3 bases, with 13 bases left in between. Per the germline V gene, CDR1 is MDHEN and CDR2 is SYDVKM. As DNA, the CDR3 is TGTGCCAGCAGTTTATCGTCAGGGGACCTCTACGAGCAGTACTTC. Protein product: CASSLSSGDLYEQYF. Based on the CDR3 plus reference TRBV28 and TRBJ2-7, the full variable domain is DVKVTQSSRYLVKRTGEKVFLECVQDMDHENMFWYRQDPGLGLRLIYFSYDVKMKEKGDIPEGYSVSREKKERFSLILESASTNQTSMYLCASSLSSGDLYEQYFGPGTRLTVT.

This chain uses TRBV19 with TRBJ2-7; D ambiguous. Trimming removed 1 base from V and 4 bases from J, with 8 bases in between. The CDR3 runs to 13 residues. The germline CDR1 and CDR2 sequences are LNHDA and SQIVND (reference sequence). CDR3 loop: CASSIGREYEQYF. The CDR3 DNA follows: TGTGCCAGTAGTATAGGCCGAGAATACGAGCAGTACTTC.

The chain is built from TRBV14 and TRBJ2-7, with 14 bases that match TRBD2. This CDR3 region has 18 residues. V was clipped by 2 bases and J by 1 base; unmatched bases: 7. From germline, CDR1 is SGHDN and CDR2 FVKESK. This CDR3 is CASSQPGLAGVRSYEQYF. The CDR3 DNA follows: TGTGCCAGCAGCCAACCGGGACTAGCGGGAGTGCGGTCCTACGAGCAGTACTTC.

The rearrangement joins TRBV24-1 to TRBJ1-2; perhaps TRBD1 as D (5 bases). The germline V gene has CDR1 KGHDR and CDR2 SFDVKD. The CDR3 is 15 amino acids. The V end lost 3 bases, the J end lost 5 bases, and 15 bases lay between the germline ends. This CDR3 is CATSDPGDGVYGYTF. The CDR3 DNA follows: TGTGCCACCAGTGATCCGGGGGATGGGGTTTATGGCTACACCTTC.

V and J are TRBV20-1 and TRBJ1-5; 7 bases map to TRBD1. The CDR3 consists of 11 residues. Trimming removed 3 bases from V and 9 bases from J; junction bases left unmatched: 2. CDR1 is DFQATT and CDR2 is SNEGSKA in the germline V gene (reference sequence). The CDR3 is CSASNRGPQHF. The CDR3 DNA follows: TGCAGTGCTAGCAACAGGGGGCCCCAGCATTTT.

This clone has just one count. The rearrangement joins TRBV30 to TRBJ2-2; D gene ambiguous. V was cut by 2 bases and J by 1 base, with 8 bases left in between. The CDR3 has 14 amino acids. Germline V gene data show CDR1 as GTSNPN and CDR2 as SVGIG (reference sequence). DNA for the CDR3: TGTGCCTGGAGTAAGTCAGGGAACACCGGGGAGCTGTTTTTT. It specifies CAWSKSGNTGELFF.

This clone has at least ten counts. V gene TRBV15 combines with J gene TRBJ2-7, with D maybe TRBD2 (6 bases). V lost 4 bases and J 5 bases, leaving 15 bases between the germline ends. Per germline, CDR1 LNHNV and CDR2 YYDKDF (reference sequence). The CDR3 loop spans 14 amino acids. The CDR3 protein is CATSTELGGHEQYF. CDR3 in DNA: TGTGCCACCAGCACCGAACTGGGAGGCCACGAGCAGTACTTC.

The chain joins TRBV18 to TRBJ2-5, with TRBD2 matching 8 bases. The V gene's germline CDR1 is KGHSH and CDR2 LQKENI. V was clipped by 1 base and J by 5 bases; unmatched bases: 9. CDR3 length equals 16 residues. The CDR3 spells CASSPQAGGGWETQYF. CDR3 in DNA: TGTGCCAGCTCACCACAGGCGGGAGGTGGATGGGAGACCCAGTACTTC.

This clone appeared a single time. The chain is built from TRBV18 and TRBJ1-4; D is ambiguous. The V end lost 4 bases, the J end lost 5 bases, and 14 bases lay between the germline ends. Germline CDR1 reads KGHSH; CDR2 reads LQKENI. The CDR3 totals 15 residues. For the CDR3, the DNA is TGTGCCAGCTCACTTTTCGGAGATAAAAATGAAAAACTGTTTTTT. Residues: CASSLFGDKNEKLFF.

This chain joins TRBV2 and TRBJ2-1; 15 nucleotides line up with TRBD2. The germline CDR1 and CDR2 sequences are SNHLY and FYNNEI. Trimming cost V 6 bases and J 8 bases; bases outside gene matches: 8. The CDR3 has 16 residues. CDR3 DNA: TGTGCCAGCAGCCCCGGACTAGCGGGGGGGTCGGATGAGCAGTTCTTC. It specifies CASSPGLAGGSDEQFF.

This chain connects TRBV18 to TRBJ1-5; 8 nucleotides agree with TRBD1. Trimming removed 6 bases from V and 1 base from J; junction bases left unmatched: 8. CDR3 length equals 16 residues. In germline, CDR1 is KGHSH, CDR2 LQKENI. CDR3 sequence reads: CASSQTGARSNQPQHF. The DNA for the CDR3 is TGTGCCAGCTCCCAGACAGGGGCCCGAAGCAATCAGCCCCAGCATTTT.

The gene calls are TRBV2 and TRBJ1-1, with 8 bases matching TRBD1. CDR1 is SNHLY and CDR2 is FYNNEI in the germline V gene. The CDR3 extends over 14 amino acids. The trim removed 8 bases at V and 1 base at J, leaving 6 bases unmatched. The CDR3 reads CASQNRGTNTEAFF. The DNA for the CDR3 is TGTGCCAGCCAGAACAGGGGGACGAACACTGAAGCTTTCTTT.

CDR3 coding DNA: TGTGCCAGGGCCGCGGGGGAAGCGGGGTACGAGCAGTACTTC. As protein: CARAAGEAGYEQYF. The J gene is TRBJ2-7, the V gene TRBV19, with 7 nucleotides matching TRBD2. CDR1 is LNHDA, CDR2 SQIVND, per germline (reference sequence). The CDR3 has 14 residues. The V segment lost 9 bases and the J segment 4 bases; nucleotides outside the gene matches: 12.

The chain joins TRBV2 to TRBJ2-2; possibly TRBD1 for D (6 bases). CDR1 SNHLY and CDR2 FYNNEI come from the germline V gene. This CDR3 contains 14 residues. The ends were cut back, 6 bases at V and 4 bases at J, with 12 bases in the middle. CDR3 coding DNA: TGTGCCAGCAGAGGTCAGGGGACCACCGGGGAGCTGTTTTTT. Amino acids: CASRGQGTTGELFF.

The rearrangement links TRBV10-3 to TRBJ1-2, with D maybe TRBD1 (5 bases). This CDR3 is 13 amino acids long. V was trimmed by 7 bases and J by 10 bases, leaving 19 bases between them. Germline CDR1 is ENHRY and CDR2 is SYGVKD. This chain's CDR3 is CAITPWGQRDYTF. The CDR3 DNA is TGTGCCATCACTCCCTGGGGCCAGCGTGACTACACCTTC.